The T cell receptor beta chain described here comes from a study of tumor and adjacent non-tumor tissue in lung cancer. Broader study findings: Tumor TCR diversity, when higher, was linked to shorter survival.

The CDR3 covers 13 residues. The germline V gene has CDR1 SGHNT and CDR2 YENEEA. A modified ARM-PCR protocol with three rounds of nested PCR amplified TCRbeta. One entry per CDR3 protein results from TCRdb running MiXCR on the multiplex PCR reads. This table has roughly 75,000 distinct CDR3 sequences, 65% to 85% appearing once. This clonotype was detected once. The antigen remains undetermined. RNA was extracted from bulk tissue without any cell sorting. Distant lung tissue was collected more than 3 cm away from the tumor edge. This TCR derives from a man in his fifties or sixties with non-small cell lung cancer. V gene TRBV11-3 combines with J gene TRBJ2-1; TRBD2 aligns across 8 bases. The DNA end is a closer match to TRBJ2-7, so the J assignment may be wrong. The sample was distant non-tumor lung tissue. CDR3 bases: TGTGCCAGCAGTGGGACTAGGAACAATGAGCAGTACTTC. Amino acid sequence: CASSGTRNNEQYF.